The sequence of this T cell receptor (beta chain) was determined in a study of T cell responses to AZD1222 COVID-19 vaccine. General study findings and limits: Vaccine-associated CD4 TCRs spanned spike, dominant at 160-218 and 743-854. Unmutated variant regions are reportedly targeted by nearly half of spike-specific TCRs.

The CDR3 contains 15 residues. CDR1 is LNHDA and CDR2 is SQIVND in the germline V gene (reference sequence). V dropped 3 bases and J dropped 6 bases, with 14 bases sitting between them. This table comes from immunoSEQ multiplex PCR, and its TCRdb copy is limited to in-frame clones, with some not included. The sample records fewer than 150,000 clones, roughly 90% being singletons. Points on this clone: What it recognizes is unknown.

The clonotype comes from an adult in good health. The input for sequencing was peripheral blood, taken on day 0 of AZD1222 vaccination. The chain uses TRBV19 and TRBJ2-2; D gene unclear. The CDR3 sequence is CASSISISSSGELFF. The CDR3 DNA reads as TGTGCCAGTAGTATTTCCATTTCTTCGTCCGGGGAGCTGTTTTTT.